This record concerns one T cell receptor (beta chain) sequence. The CDR3 totals 12 residues. The V end was cut by 8 bases, the J end by 6 bases, with 14 bases between. Germline CDR1 MDHEN, CDR2 SYDVKM. PCR primers comprised 60 Vbeta and 13 Jbeta primers. Sequencing used immunoSEQ multiplex PCR; TCRdb keeps in-frame clones, though not all of them. The data hold 150,000 or so clones, with about 82% observed a single time. This sample was included in a study of cytomegalovirus exposure and HLA in healthy donors. This receptor was identified in a female donor in good health and CMV-seronegative. Sequencing was carried out using PBMCs. The chain has TRBV28 and TRBJ2-7, with D unclear. The CDR3: CASYSANFEQYF. CDR3 DNA sequence: TGTGCCAGCTACTCCGCCAACTTCGAGCAGTACTTC.